This T cell receptor (beta chain) came from a study of T cell changes during pregnancy in multiple sclerosis. The CDR3 runs to 14 residues. The germline gives CDR1 SGDLS, CDR2 YYNGEE. V lost 0 bases, J lost 3 bases, and 9 bases lay in between. Repertoires were generated with immunoSEQ multiplex PCR, while TCRdb's copy carries only in-frame clones and drops some. The sample has about 70,000 clones; about 94% are singletons. The sequenced sample was peripheral blood, obtained in the third trimester of pregnancy. This chain joins TRBV9 and TRBJ1-2; tentative D call: TRBD1 (6 bases). The TCR comes from a female donor with multiple sclerosis, enrolled in a pregnancy study. The CDR3 region is CASSVGGLDYGYTF. DNA for the CDR3: TGTGCCAGCAGCGTAGGGGGGCTGGACTATGGCTACACCTTC. The whole variable domain, remainder taken from reference TRBV9 and TRBJ1-2, is DSGVTQTPKHLITATGQRVTLRCSPRSGDLSVYWYQQSLDQGLQFLIQYYNGEERAKGNILERFSAQQFPDLHSELNLSSLELGDSALYFCASSVGGLDYGYTFGSGTRLTVV.